The present T cell receptor beta chain was sequenced within a study of blood T cells in healthy people across ages. A second PCR of 7 to 11 cycles used a sample-barcoded 5' primer and a J-beta primer mix. TCRdb reanalysed the 5' RACE reads using MiXCR and keeps one entry per CDR3 protein. The data contain about 640,000 distinct CDR3 sequences, about 54% of them seen just once; the ten biggest clones take up over 30%. This CDR3 contains 14 residues. The ends were cut back, 6 bases at V and 2 bases at J, with 14 bases in the middle. CDR1 and CDR2 from the germline V gene are MNHEY and SMNVEV (reference sequence).

The TCR was taken from a man in his sixties in good health. Sample: blood. The J gene is TRBJ2-7, the V gene TRBV27, with D possibly matching TRBD1 (5 bases). CDR3 nucleotides: TGTGCCAGCAGCCCTCTCACAGGACCCTACGAGCAGTACTTC. Its protein product is CASSPLTGPYEQYF.